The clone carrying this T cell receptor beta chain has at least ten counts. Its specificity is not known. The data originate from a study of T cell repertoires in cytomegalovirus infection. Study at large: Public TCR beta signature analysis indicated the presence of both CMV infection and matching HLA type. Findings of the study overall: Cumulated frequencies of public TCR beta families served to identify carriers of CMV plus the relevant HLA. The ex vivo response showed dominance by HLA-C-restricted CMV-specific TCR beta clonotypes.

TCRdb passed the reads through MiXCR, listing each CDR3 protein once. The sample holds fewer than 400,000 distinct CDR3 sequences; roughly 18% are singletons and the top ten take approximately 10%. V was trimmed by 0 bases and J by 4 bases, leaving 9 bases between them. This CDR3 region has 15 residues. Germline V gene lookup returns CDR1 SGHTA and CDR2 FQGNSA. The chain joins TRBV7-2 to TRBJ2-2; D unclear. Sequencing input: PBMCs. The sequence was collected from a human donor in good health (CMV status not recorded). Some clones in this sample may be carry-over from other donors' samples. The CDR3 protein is CASSLARVGTGELFF. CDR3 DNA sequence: TGTGCCAGCAGCTTAGCCCGGGTGGGCACCGGGGAGCTGTTTTTT. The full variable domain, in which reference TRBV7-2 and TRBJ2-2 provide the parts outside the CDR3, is GAGVSQSPSNKVTEKGKDVELRCDPISGHTALYWYRQSLGQGLEFLIYFQGNSAPDKSGLPSDRFSAERTGGSVSTLTIQRTQQEDSAVYLCASSLARVGTGELFFGEGSRLTVL.